These T cell receptor beta chains were read from a single sample in a study of blood T cell repertoires in COVID-19. Generated by immunoSEQ multiplex PCR, the TCRdb table keeps only in-frame clones and is missing some. The table records approximately 66,000 clones, around 79% of them present only once. Sequenced: peripheral blood. The receptors shown here come from a man aged 60 to 69 with acute or convalescent COVID-19. CDR3s include the opening cysteine and the closing phenylalanine or tryptophan. The D gene is left open where the match is weak. The size entry is marked missing in some rows and otherwise reads once, few, many or a size class.

j_call v_call clone_size d_call cdr3_aa cdr3_nt
TRBJ1-2 TRBV4-2 - - CASSQGPGSYGYTF TGTGCCAGCAGCCAAGGGCCGGGTTCCTATGGCTACACCTTC
TRBJ2-1 TRBV15 few TRBD2 CATSRELAGDEQFF TGTGCCACCAGCAGAGAACTAGCGGGGGATGAGCAGTTCTTC
TRBJ2-3 TRBV7-3 - TRBD1 CASRRTGNTPDTQYF TGTGCCAGCAGGCGGACAGGAAACACCCCTGATACGCAGTATTTT
TRBJ2-5 TRBV7-6 - - CASSSDTEGETQYF TGTGCCAGCAGCTCAGACACGGAGGGGGAGACCCAGTACTTC
TRBJ2-5 TRBV7-6 - TRBD1 CASGFTGAETQYF TGTGCCAGCGGCTTCACAGGGGCCGAGACCCAGTACTTC
TRBJ2-4 TRBV7-2 - - CASSLSGIRNIQYF TGTGCCAGCAGCTTATCAGGGATCAGGAACATTCAGTACTTC
TRBJ2-1 TRBV12-3/TRBV12-4 - TRBD2 CASRPGTKDEQFF TGTGCCAGCAGACCCGGGACTAAAGATGAGCAGTTCTTC
TRBJ2-3 TRBV7-3 - TRBD1 CASSSTGGPTDTQYF TGTGCCAGCAGCTCCACAGGGGGACCCACAGATACGCAGTATTTT
TRBJ2-2 TRBV9 many TRBD1 CASSLQGIGELFF TGTGCCAGCAGTCTACAGGGGATCGGGGAGCTGTTTTTT
TRBJ1-2 TRBV15 - - CATSSPRVFYGYTF TGTGCCACCAGCAGTCCCCGGGTTTTCTATGGCTACACCTTC
TRBJ1-1 TRBV5-1 - TRBD1 CASETGTGGGTEAFF TGCGCCAGCGAGACCGGGACAGGGGGTGGGACTGAAGCTTTCTTT
TRBJ2-2 TRBV28 once TRBD2 CASSFGGSSYGELFF TGTGCCAGCAGTTTCGGCGGGAGTAGTTACGGGGAGCTGTTTTTT
TRBJ2-5 TRBV12-5 - - CASGLGQSQETQYF TGTGCTAGTGGTTTGGGACAGTCGCAAGAGACCCAGTACTTC
TRBJ2-1 TRBV5-3 few TRBD2 CARSLGLAGGLDEQFF TGTGCCAGAAGCTTGGGACTAGCGGGGGGGCTCGATGAGCAGTTCTTC
TRBJ1-1 TRBV30 - TRBD1 CASAGTGFPLGIAFF TGTGCCTCCGCCGGGACAGGGTTTCCTTTGGGCATAGCTTTCTTT
TRBJ2-7 TRBV14 - - CASSHPRGSIYEQYF TGTGCCAGCAGCCATCCAAGGGGATCAATCTACGAGCAGTACTTC
TRBJ2-7 TRBV5-6 - TRBD1 CASSLGKGALDYEQYF TGTGCCAGCAGCTTGGGAAAGGGGGCCCTAGACTACGAGCAGTACTTC
TRBJ2-7 TRBV5-4 - TRBD2 CASSGSTSGNYEQYF TGTGCCAGCAGCGGGAGTACTAGCGGGAACTACGAGCAGTACTTC
TRBJ2-5 TRBV14 - TRBD2 CASSLLAGGWETQYF TGTGCCAGCAGCCTGCTAGCGGGGGGATGGGAGACCCAGTACTTC
TRBJ2-1 TRBV9 - - CASSVLSGGEQFF TGTGCCAGCAGCGTACTTTCCGGAGGTGAGCAGTTCTTC
TRBJ2-1 TRBV5-1 - - CASSRQGGSEQFF TGCGCCAGCAGCCGACAGGGAGGAAGTGAGCAGTTCTTC
TRBJ2-5 TRBV28 - TRBD2 CASRDHRGAGVQETQYF TGTGCCAGCAGGGACCACCGGGGTGCGGGGGTCCAAGAGACCCAGTACTTC
TRBJ2-7 TRBV2 - TRBD2 CASRRLAGEGEQYF TGTGCCAGCAGAAGACTAGCGGGAGAGGGCGAGCAGTACTTC
TRBJ2-3 TRBV3-1/TRBV3-2 few - CASSQAEFFRTDTQYF TGTGCCAGCAGCCAAGCGGAGTTCTTCCGCACAGATACGCAGTATTTT
TRBJ2-2 TRBV19 - TRBD2 CASSISGRASGELFF TGTGCCAGTAGTATTAGCGGGAGGGCATCCGGGGAGCTGTTTTTT
TRBJ2-5 TRBV23-1 once - CASSQCARPNGETQYF TGCGCCAGCAGTCAATGCGCGCGGCCAAATGGTGAGACCCAGTACTTC
TRBJ2-3 TRBV24-1 few TRBD1 CATSVGTGRTDTQYF TGTGCCACCAGTGTTGGGACAGGGAGAACAGATACGCAGTATTTT
TRBJ1-1 TRBV5-1 - - CASSWSQGSTEAFF TGCGCCAGCAGCTGGAGTCAGGGGAGCACTGAAGCTTTCTTT
TRBJ2-3 TRBV27 - TRBD2 CASSLSSGSNADTQYF TGTGCCAGCAGTCTATCTAGCGGGAGCAACGCAGATACGCAGTATTTT
TRBJ2-7 TRBV7-9 once - CASSLQSDSYEQYF TGTGCCAGCAGCTTGCAGTCAGACTCCTACGAGCAGTACTTC
TRBJ1-2 TRBV7-9 - - CASSSQAGQFFYGYTF TGTGCCAGCAGCTCCCAGGCGGGGCAGTTTTTCTATGGCTACACCTTC
TRBJ2-3 TRBV24-1 - TRBD2 CATRGTSGGFSSTDTQYF TGTGCCACTCGCGGGACTAGCGGGGGGTTCTCTAGCACAGATACGCAGTATTTT